This T cell receptor beta chain was obtained from a study of lymphopenia after photon versus proton radiotherapy. Overall study findings and caveats: Survival link was tested only in deceased patients; proton benefit remains a possibility. Post-nadir diversity loss with photons came from oligoclonal expansion, particularly CD8+ Temra cells. Under photons, naive T cells and diversity fell while effector/memory populations rose.

TCRdb's copy holds only in-frame clones and misses some; the assay was immunoSEQ multiplex PCR. The profile shows 55,000 to 85,000 clones, 85% to 95% of them singletons. Comment on this clone: Its antigen is not known.

There are 16 residues in the CDR3. V gave up 0 bases and J gave up 2 bases, with 13 bases separating them. Germline V gene data show CDR1 as SGDLS and CDR2 as YYNGEE. This rearrangement joins TRBV9 to TRBJ2-3; the D gene could be TRBD1 or TRBD2 (5 bases each). Sequenced here: peripheral blood, sampled from a patient treated with photon-based radiotherapy. This receptor was obtained from a woman between 40 and 55 years old with cholangiocarcinoma. The CDR3 DNA reads as TGTGCCAGCAGCGTAGTAGGGGAGATTTTCACAGATACGCAGTATTTT. It codes for CASSVVGEIFTDTQYF.